Listed below are T cell receptor beta chains from one sample, sequenced in a study of T cells expressing NK-cell markers. For each CDR3 protein, TCRdb gives one entry from its re-call of the 5' RACE reads, without DNA. This specimen shows roughly 390,000 distinct CDR3 sequences; the ten leading clones hold roughly a tenth. The source material was blood T cells: a sorted CD56 or NKG2C T cell subset, CD4+ or CD8+ T cells, or bulk PBMC T cells (not recorded which). These receptor sequences come from a woman between 50 and 59 years old in good health. The CDR3 runs from the conserved cysteine through the conserved F or W.

TRBJ2-5,TRBV6-5,CASRNSAAETQYF
TRBJ1-1,TRBV11-3,CASSLRVGAPEAFF
TRBJ1-3,TRBV7-6,CASSAYRGNSGNTIYF
TRBJ2-3,TRBV7-6,CASSLVEGLAGGPATDTQYF
TRBJ2-1,TRBV29-1,CSVQRGTNEQFF
TRBJ2-2,TRBV21-1,CASSLLGHPNTGELFF
TRBJ1-6,TRBV12-3/TRBV12-4,CASSLARGSGSPLHF
TRBJ2-3,TRBV12-3/TRBV12-4,CASSPAQGVDTQYF
TRBJ2-1,TRBV5-1,CASSFSGGAGNEQFF
TRBJ1-1,TRBV30,CAWRGRLNTEAFF
TRBJ2-3,TRBV12-3/TRBV12-4,CASSLGLGAGLDTQYF
TRBJ2-5,TRBV5-1,CASSLAGQGAKRETQYF
TRBJ2-2,TRBV7-2,CASSLVATGGPGELFF
TRBJ2-1,TRBV11-2,CASSLRLAYNEQFF
TRBJ2-4,TRBV12-3/TRBV12-4,CASNGALPGAKNIQYF
TRBJ1-1,TRBV7-6,CASSLDLGYGESTTEAFF
TRBJ2-1,TRBV6-4,CASSDSSGGFNEQFF
TRBJ2-3,TRBV11-2,CASSLLWGSLRTDTQYF
TRBJ2-1,TRBV7-9,CASSGGGSSGSEQFF
TRBJ1-1,TRBV24-1,CATSARAGQAFF
TRBJ1-2,TRBV12-3/TRBV12-4,CASSPRGRIDYGYTF
TRBJ1-1,TRBV6-5,CASNQKKQGWNTEAFF
TRBJ2-1,TRBV6-1,CATLSSTGSSYNEQFF
TRBJ2-1,TRBV9,CASSLSLSGLAANIYNEQFF
TRBJ2-3,TRBV7-9,CASSSTSLGPSTDTQYF
TRBJ2-5,TRBV12-3/TRBV12-4,CASTGSGRLETQYF
TRBJ2-2,TRBV12-3/TRBV12-4,CASSPTGQSTGELFF
TRBJ1-1,TRBV7-9,CASSALPGPNTEAFF
TRBJ2-1,TRBV13,CASSSLAGTNNEQFF
TRBJ2-1,TRBV5-1,CASSLGLDNNEQFF
TRBJ1-1,TRBV5-1,CASSLGIEHTEAFF
TRBJ2-3,TRBV27,CASGSLTDTQYF
TRBJ1-2,TRBV6-6,CASSRQSAINPNYGYTF
TRBJ2-5,TRBV10-3,CAISELAGETQYF
TRBJ2-6,TRBV27,CASSEGGQIANVLTF
TRBJ2-3,TRBV28,CASSIGGYGTDTQYF
TRBJ1-1,TRBV12-3/TRBV12-4,CASSFSSLGGTEAFF
TRBJ2-3,TRBV5-4,CASSSAFEDTQYF
TRBJ1-6,TRBV10-3,CATLGSYNSPLHF
TRBJ2-6,TRBV6-6,CASSYPTGRSGANVLTF
TRBJ1-2,TRBV27,CASSLTGVGNYGYTF